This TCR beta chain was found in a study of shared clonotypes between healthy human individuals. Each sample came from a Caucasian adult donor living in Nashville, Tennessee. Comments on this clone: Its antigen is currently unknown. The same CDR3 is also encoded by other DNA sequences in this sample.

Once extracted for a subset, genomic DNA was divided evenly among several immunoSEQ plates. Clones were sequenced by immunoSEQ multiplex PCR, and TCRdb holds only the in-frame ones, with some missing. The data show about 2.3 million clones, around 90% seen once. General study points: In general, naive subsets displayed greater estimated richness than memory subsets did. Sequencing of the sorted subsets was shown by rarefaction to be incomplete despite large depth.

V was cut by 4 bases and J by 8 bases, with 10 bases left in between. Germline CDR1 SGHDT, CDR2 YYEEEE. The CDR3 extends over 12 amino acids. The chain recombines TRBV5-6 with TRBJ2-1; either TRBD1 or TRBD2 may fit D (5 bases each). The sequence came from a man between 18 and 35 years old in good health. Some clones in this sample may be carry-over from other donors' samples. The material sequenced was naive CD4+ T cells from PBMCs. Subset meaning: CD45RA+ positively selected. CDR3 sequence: CASSPLGDEQFF. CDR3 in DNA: TGTGCCAGCAGCCCTTTGGGGGATGAGCAGTTCTTC.